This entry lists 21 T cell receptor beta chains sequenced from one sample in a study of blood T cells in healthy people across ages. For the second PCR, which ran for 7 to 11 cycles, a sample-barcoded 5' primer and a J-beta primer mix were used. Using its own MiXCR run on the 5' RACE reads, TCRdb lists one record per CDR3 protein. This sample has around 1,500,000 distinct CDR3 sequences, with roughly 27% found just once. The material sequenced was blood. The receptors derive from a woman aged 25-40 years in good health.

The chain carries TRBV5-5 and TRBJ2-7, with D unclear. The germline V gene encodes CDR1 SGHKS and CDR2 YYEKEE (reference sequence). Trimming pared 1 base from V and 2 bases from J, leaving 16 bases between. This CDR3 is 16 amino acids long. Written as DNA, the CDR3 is TGTGCCAGCAGCTTGAGCATCCGGGTAGGGACCTACGAGCAGTACTTC. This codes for CASSLSIRVGTYEQYF.

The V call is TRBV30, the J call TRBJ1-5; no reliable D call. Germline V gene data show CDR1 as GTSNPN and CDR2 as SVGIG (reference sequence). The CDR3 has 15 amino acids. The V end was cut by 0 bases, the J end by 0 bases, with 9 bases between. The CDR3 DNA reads TGTGCCTGGAGTGTTGGCTCATATAGCAATCAGCCCCAGCATTTT. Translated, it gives CAWSVGSYSNQPQHF.

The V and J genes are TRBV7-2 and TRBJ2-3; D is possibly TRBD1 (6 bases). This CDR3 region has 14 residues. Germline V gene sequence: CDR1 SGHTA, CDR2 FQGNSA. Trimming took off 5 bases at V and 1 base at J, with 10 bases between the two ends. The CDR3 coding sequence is TGTGCCAGCAGCGTGGACAGTCGCACAGATACGCAGTATTTT. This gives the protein CASSVDSRTDTQYF.

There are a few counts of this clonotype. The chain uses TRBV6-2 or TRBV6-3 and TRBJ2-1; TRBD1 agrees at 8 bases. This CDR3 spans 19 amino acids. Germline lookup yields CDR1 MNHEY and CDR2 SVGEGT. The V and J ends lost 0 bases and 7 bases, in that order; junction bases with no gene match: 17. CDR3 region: CASSYSFGGHRDRFNEQFF. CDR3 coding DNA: TGTGCCAGCAGTTACTCCTTTGGAGGGCACCGGGACAGGTTTAATGAGCAGTTCTTC.

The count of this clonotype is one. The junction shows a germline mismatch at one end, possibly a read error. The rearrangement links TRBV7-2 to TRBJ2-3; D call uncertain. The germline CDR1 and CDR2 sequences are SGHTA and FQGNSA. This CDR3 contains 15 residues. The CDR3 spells CAGSRYISSTDTQYF. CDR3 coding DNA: TGTGCCGGCAGTAGATATATTTCTAGCACAGATACGCAGTATTTT. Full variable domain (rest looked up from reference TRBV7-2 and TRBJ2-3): GAGVSQSPSNKVTEKGKDVELRCDPISGHTALYWYRQSLGQGLEFLIYFQGNSAPDKSGLPSDRFSAERTGGSVSTLTIQRTQQEDSAVYLCAGSRYISSTDTQYFGPGTRLTVL.

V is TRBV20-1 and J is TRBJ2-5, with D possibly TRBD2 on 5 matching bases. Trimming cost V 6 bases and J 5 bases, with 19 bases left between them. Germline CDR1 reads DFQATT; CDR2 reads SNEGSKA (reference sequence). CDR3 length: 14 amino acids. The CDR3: CSAPSSGVGETQYF. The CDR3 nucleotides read TGCAGTGCCCCGTCGTCCGGGGTTGGGGAGACCCAGTACTTC.

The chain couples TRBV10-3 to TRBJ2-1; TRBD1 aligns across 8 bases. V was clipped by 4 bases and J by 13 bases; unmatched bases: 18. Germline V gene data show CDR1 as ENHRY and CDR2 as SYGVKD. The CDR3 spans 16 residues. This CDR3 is CAISVGTGDGLGIQFF. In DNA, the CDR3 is TGTGCCATCAGTGTTGGGACAGGTGACGGTTTGGGCATTCAGTTCTTC.

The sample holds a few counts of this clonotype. CDR3 sequence (DNA): TGTGCCAGCACCTCTAGTGGGAGATCGACAGATACGCAGTATTTT. This translates into CASTSSGRSTDTQYF. The V call is TRBV12-3 or TRBV12-4, the J call TRBJ2-3; a weak D match, TRBD2 (5 bases). V lost 7 bases and J 3 bases, leaving 17 bases between the germline ends. CDR3 length equals 15 residues.

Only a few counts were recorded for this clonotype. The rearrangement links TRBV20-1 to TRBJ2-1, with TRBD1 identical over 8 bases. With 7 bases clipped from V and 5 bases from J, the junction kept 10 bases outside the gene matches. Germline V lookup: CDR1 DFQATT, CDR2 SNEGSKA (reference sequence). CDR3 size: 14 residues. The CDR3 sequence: CSVREDRVDNEQFF. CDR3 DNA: TGCAGTGTTAGGGAGGACAGGGTTGACAATGAGCAGTTCTTC.

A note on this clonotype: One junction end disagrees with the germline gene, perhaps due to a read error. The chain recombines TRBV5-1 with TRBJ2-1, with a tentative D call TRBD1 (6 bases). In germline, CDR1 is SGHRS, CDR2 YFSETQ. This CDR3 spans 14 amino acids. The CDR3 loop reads CASRRELWDNELFF. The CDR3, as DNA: TGCGCCAGCAGACGCGAACTTTGGGACAATGAGCTGTTCTTC.

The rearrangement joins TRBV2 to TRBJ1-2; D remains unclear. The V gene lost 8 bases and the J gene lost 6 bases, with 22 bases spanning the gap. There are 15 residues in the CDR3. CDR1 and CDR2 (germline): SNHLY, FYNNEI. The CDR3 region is CASVEENTRSNGYTF. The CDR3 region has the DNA TGTGCCAGCGTGGAGGAGAACACGCGGAGCAATGGCTACACCTTC.

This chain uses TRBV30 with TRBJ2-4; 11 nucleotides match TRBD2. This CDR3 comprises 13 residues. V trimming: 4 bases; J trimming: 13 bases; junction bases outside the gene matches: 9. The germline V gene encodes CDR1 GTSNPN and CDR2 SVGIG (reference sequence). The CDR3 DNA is TGTGCCTGGAATATAGCGGGAGGGTGGGAGCAGTACTTC. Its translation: CAWNIAGGWEQYF. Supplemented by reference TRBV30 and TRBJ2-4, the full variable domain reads SQTIHQWPATLVQPVGSPLSLECTVEGTSNPNLYWYRQAAGRGLQLLFYSVGIGQISSEVPQNLSASRPQDRQFILSSKKLLLSDSGFYLCAWNIAGGWEQYFGAGTRLSVL.

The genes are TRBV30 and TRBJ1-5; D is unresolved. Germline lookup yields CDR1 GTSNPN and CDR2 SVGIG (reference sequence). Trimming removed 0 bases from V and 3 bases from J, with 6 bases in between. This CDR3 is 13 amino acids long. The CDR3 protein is CAWSVSTNQPQHF. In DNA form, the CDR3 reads TGTGCCTGGAGTGTTAGTACCAATCAGCCCCAGCATTTT.

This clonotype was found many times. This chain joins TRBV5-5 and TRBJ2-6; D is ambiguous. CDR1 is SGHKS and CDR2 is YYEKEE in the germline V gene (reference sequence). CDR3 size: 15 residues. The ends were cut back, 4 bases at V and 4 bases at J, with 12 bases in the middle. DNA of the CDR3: TGTGCCAGCAGCCTCCGGGCTCGCGGGGCCAACGTCCTGACTTTC. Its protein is CASSLRARGANVLTF.

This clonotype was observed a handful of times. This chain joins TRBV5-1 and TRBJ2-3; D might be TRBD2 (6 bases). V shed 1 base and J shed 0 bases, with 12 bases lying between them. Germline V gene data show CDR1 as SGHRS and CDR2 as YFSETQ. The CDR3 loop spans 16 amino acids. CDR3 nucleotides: TGCGCCAGCAGCTTGTTCATAGGGACTAGCACAGATACGCAGTATTTT. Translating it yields CASSLFIGTSTDTQYF. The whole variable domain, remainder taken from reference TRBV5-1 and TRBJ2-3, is KAGVTQTPRYLIKTRGQQVTLSCSPISGHRSVSWYQQTPGQGLQFLFEYFSETQRNKGNFPGRFSGRQFSNSRSEMNVSTLELGDSALYLCASSLFIGTSTDTQYFGPGTRLTVL.

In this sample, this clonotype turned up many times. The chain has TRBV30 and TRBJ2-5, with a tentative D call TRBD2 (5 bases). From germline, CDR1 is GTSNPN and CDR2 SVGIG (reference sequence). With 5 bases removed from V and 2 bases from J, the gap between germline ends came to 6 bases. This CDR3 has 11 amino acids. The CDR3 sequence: CAWGLQETQYF. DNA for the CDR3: TGTGCCTGGGGACTTCAAGAGACCCAGTACTTC.

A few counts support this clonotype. DNA of the CDR3: TGTGCCAGCAGCGTTTCCTGGACCTACGAGCAGTACTTC. It encodes CASSVSWTYEQYF. The chain combines TRBV7-6 with TRBJ2-7; D ambiguous. Germline V gene sequence: CDR1 SGHVS, CDR2 FNYEAQ. Deletions cut 5 bases from V and 2 bases from J, with 10 bases between. This CDR3 has 13 amino acids. Supplemented by reference TRBV7-6 and TRBJ2-7, the full variable domain reads GAGVSQSPRYKVTKRGQDVALRCDPISGHVSLYWYRQALGQGPEFLTYFNYEAQQDKSGLPNDRFSAERPEGSISTLTIQRTEQRDSAMYRCASSVSWTYEQYFGPGTRLTVT.

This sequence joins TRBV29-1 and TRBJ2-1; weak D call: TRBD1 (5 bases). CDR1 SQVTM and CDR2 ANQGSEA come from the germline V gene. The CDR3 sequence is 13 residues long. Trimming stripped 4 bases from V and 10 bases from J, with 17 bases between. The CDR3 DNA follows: TGCAGCGTTGGGATGGGGCCACTGGGAGAGCAGTTCTTC. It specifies CSVGMGPLGEQFF.

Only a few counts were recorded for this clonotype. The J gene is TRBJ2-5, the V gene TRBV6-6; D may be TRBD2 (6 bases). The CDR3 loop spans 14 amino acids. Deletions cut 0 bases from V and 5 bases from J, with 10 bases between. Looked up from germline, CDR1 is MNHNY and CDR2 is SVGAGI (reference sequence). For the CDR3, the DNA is TGTGCCAGCAGTTACTCGAGTACTAGCGAGACCCAGTACTTC. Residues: CASSYSSTSETQYF.

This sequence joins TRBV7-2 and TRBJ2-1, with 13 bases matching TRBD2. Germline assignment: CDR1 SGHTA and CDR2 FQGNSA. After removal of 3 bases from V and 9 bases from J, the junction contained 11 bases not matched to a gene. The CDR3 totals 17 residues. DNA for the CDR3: TGTGCCAGCAGCTTTGGTACTAGCGGGAGGGGTAAAGGTGAGCAGTTCTTC. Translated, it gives CASSFGTSGRGKGEQFF.

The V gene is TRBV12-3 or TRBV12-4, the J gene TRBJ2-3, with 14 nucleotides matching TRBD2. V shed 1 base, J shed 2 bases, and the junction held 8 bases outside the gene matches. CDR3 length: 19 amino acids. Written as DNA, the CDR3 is TGTGCCAGCAGTTTAGAGATGACTAGCGGGAGGGCCTTCACAGATACGCAGTATTTT. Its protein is CASSLEMTSGRAFTDTQYF.